This TCR beta chain emerged from a study of blood T cell repertoires in COVID-19. This CDR3 is 16 amino acids long. Trimming removed 9 bases from V and 1 base from J; junction bases left unmatched: 11. CDR1 is LNHNV and CDR2 is YYDKDF in the germline V gene (reference sequence). Sequenced by immunoSEQ multiplex PCR; TCRdb stores in-frame clones only, minus some. The sample contains 180,000 or so clones, about 86% of which appear only once. The chain recombines TRBV15 with TRBJ1-5; 8 bases align to TRBD1. The sequencing input was PBMCs or T cells enriched from blood (not recorded which). The sequence was collected from a man aged 35-49 years who had recovered from COVID-19. The CDR3 here is CATGTGGVRSNQPQHF. DNA of the CDR3: TGTGCCACGGGGACAGGCGGGGTGAGGAGCAATCAGCCCCAGCATTTT.